This TCR beta chain emerged from a study of CD8+ T cells in alopecia areata. Looking at the study overall: Treated individuals took tofacitinib by mouth, 5 to 10 mg twice daily.

Germline lookup yields CDR1 SGHTA and CDR2 FQGNSA. The CDR3 spans 14 residues. The ends were cut back, 5 bases at V and 2 bases at J, with 9 bases in the middle. A few counts support this clone. Its target is not known. Following extraction, RNA underwent reverse transcription to cDNA, which served as the sequencing template. Clones were sequenced by immunoSEQ multiplex PCR, and TCRdb holds only the in-frame ones, with some missing. Among about 190,000 clones, roughly 66% were seen once, and the ten largest hold over 0.9%. Treatment denoted: oral pan-JAK inhibitor, 5-10 mg twice daily. Alopecia areata patients provided lesional scalp punch biopsies and peripheral blood. Overall study findings and caveats: Sequences from scalp samples also cover resident alphabeta T cells of normal skin. The study found that many expanded lesional clones persisted in scalp and blood during tofacitinib.

Material: CD4+ T cells sorted from blood, obtained at week 24, from a patient treated with tofacitinib. The rearrangement links TRBV7-2 to TRBJ2-2, with D perhaps matching TRBD1 (5 bases). This sequence was found in a human donor with alopecia areata. The CDR3 DNA reads as TGTGCCAGCAGCCCCGACAGAAACACCGGGGAGCTGTTTTTT. It yields the protein CASSPDRNTGELFF. Full variable domain (outside the CDR3, taken from reference TRBV7-2 and TRBJ2-2): GAGVSQSPSNKVTEKGKDVELRCDPISGHTALYWYRQSLGQGLEFLIYFQGNSAPDKSGLPSDRFSAERTGGSVSTLTIQRTQQEDSAVYLCASSPDRNTGELFFGEGSRLTVL.